This T cell receptor (beta chain) originates from a study of beta chain features in type 1 diabetes. Study details: In all, around 100 million sorted cells from all samples were analyzed. Regarding the study as a whole: Insertions at VDJ junctions were less frequent in type 1 diabetes patients. These patients also deleted more nucleotides at the same junctions. Among all four CD4+ subsets, Type 1 diabetes patients had TCRB CDR3s that were moderately but significantly shorter.

Trimming left V 1 base short and J 3 bases short, with 7 bases between. This CDR3 is built from 13 residues. Germline V gives CDR1 LGHNA, CDR2 YSLEER. Sorted CD4+ subsets: naive, central memory, regulatory, stem cell-like memory (CD45RO/CCR7/CD25/CD127/CD95/CD27 panel). The sequenced template was cDNA made from the entire isolated RNA. Profiling relied on immunoSEQ multiplex PCR, and the TCRdb table lists in-frame clones only, not all of them. Counted here are a few hundred thousand clones, approximately 11% occurring once; the ten biggest clones make up 1% to 1.5%. Notes on this clone: Its specificity is not known. The same CDR3 also results from other DNA sequences found in this sample.

V is TRBV4-3 and J is TRBJ2-7, with D possibly matching TRBD1 (5 bases). The sequence was collected from a man aged 18 to 35 in good health. The sequenced sample consisted of central memory CD4+ T cells from blood. DNA of the CDR3: TGCGCCAGCAGCCAAGGCACAGGCTACGAGCAGTACTTC. Amino acid sequence: CASSQGTGYEQYF.